This T cell receptor beta chain was recorded in a study of T-cell memory formation after mild COVID-19. About the study: The TCR clusters were mostly specific to one donor.

Amplification by 5'RACE using constant-segment primers produced TCR alpha and TCR beta cDNA libraries that carried sample barcodes and UMIs. TCRdb redid the calling of the 5' RACE reads with MiXCR, one entry per CDR3 protein. The table has a few hundred thousand distinct CDR3 sequences, 15% to 20% seen once. This clonotype was seen a handful of times. Its specificity is unknown. The J segment lost 3 bases and the V segment lost 7 bases, leaving 7 bases of the junction unmatched. Germline V gene sequence: CDR1 LNHDA, CDR2 SQIVND (reference sequence). This CDR3 has 14 residues. Study-wide findings and caveats: Pre-infection memory already had some responding clones, implying cross-reactive memory joined. Clones contracting across day 15 to 85 had a balanced CD4/CD8 profile; later expanding clones leaned CD4+.

What was sequenced was PBMCs or a T cell subset sorted from them (not recorded which). V and J are TRBV19 and TRBJ2-5, with TRBD1 matching 8 bases. The TCR originated in a young man who had mild COVID-19 (a few samples of this study predate the infection). Cell type and time point are not known. The DNA of the CDR3 is TGTGCCAGTACCCGGACAGGGACCAAAGAGACCCAGTACTTC. Translation: CASTRTGTKETQYF.